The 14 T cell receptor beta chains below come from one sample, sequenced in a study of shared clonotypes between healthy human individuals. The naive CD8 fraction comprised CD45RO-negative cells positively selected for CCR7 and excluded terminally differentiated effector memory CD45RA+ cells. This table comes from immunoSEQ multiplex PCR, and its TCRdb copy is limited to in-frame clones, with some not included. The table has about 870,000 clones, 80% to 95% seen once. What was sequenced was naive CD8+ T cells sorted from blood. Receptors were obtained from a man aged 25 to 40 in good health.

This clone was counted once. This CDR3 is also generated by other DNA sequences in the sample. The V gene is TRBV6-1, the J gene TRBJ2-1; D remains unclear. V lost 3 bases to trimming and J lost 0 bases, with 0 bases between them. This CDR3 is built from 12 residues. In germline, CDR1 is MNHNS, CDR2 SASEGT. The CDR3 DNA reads TGTGCCAGCAGTGACTCCTACAATGAGCAGTTCTTC. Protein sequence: CASSDSYNEQFF.

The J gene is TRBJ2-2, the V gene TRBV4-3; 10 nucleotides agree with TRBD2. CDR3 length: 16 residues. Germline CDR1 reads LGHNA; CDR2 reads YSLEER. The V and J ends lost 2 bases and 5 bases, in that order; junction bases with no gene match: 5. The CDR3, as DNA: TGCGCCAGCAGCCAACACAGCGGGAGGGGGACCGGGGAGCTGTTTTTT. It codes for CASSQHSGRGTGELFF.

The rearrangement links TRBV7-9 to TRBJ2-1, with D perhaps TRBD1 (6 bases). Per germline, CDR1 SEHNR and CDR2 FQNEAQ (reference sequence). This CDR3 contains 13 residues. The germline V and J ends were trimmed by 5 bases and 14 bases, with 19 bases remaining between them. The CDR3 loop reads CASSARTDNPEFF. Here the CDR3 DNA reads TGTGCCAGCAGCGCCCGGACAGACAACCCGGAGTTCTTC.

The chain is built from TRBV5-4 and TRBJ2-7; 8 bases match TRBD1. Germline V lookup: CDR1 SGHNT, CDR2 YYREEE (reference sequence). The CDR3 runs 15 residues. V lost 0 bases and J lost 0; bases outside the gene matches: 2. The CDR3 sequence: CASSLGQGSSYEQYF. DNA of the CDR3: TGTGCCAGCAGCTTGGGACAGGGGTCCTCCTACGAGCAGTACTTC.

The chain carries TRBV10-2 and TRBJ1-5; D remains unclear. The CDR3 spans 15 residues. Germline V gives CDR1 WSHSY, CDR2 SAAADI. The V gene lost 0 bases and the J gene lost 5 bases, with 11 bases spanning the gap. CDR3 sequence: CASSESRSRDQPQHF. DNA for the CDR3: TGCGCCAGCAGTGAGTCACGAAGCAGAGATCAGCCCCAGCATTTT.

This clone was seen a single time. The CDR3 DNA reads as TGTGCCAGCAGTGAGAAGGACAGTTTCACAGATACGCAGTATTTT. This encodes CASSEKDSFTDTQYF. The rearrangement joins TRBV2 to TRBJ2-3; TRBD1 might be the D (6 bases). Germline CDR1 and CDR2: SNHLY and FYNNEI. This CDR3 contains 15 residues. V lost 3 bases and J 2 bases, leaving 12 bases between the germline ends.

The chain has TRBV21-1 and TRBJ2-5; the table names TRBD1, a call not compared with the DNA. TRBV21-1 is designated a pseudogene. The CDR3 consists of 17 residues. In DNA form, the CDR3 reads TGTGCCAGCAGCAAAGAAAGTCTGACAGGGAATGGGGAGACCCAGTACTTC. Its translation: CASSKESLTGNGETQYF.

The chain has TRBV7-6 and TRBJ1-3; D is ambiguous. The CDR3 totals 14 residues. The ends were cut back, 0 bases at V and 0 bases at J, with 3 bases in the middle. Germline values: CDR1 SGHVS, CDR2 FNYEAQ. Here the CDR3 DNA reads TGTGCCAGCAGCTTAGCGGCCTCTGGAAACACCATATATTTT. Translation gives CASSLAASGNTIYF. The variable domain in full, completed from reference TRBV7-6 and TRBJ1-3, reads GAGVSQSPRYKVTKRGQDVALRCDPISGHVSLYWYRQALGQGPEFLTYFNYEAQQDKSGLPNDRFSAERPEGSISTLTIQRTEQRDSAMYRCASSLAASGNTIYFGEGSWLTVV.

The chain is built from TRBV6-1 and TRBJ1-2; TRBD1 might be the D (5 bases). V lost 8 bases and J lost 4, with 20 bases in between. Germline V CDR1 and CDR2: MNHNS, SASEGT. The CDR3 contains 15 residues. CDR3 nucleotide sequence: TGTGCCAGCGATAAGGGACGTCTAATTTTCTATGGCTACACCTTC. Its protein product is CASDKGRLIFYGYTF.

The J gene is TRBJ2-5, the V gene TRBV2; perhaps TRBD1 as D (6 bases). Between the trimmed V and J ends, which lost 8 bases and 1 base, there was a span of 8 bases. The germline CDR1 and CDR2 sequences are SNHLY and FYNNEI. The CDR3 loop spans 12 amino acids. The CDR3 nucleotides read TGTGCCAGCCGGACAGTCCAAGAGACCCAGTACTTC. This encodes CASRTVQETQYF. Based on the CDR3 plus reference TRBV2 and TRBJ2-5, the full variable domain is EPEVTQTPSHQVTQMGQEVILRCVPISNHLYFYWYRQILGQKVEFLVSFYNNEISEKSEIFDDQFSVERPDGSNFTLKIRSTKLEDSAMYFCASRTVQETQYFGPGTRLLVL.

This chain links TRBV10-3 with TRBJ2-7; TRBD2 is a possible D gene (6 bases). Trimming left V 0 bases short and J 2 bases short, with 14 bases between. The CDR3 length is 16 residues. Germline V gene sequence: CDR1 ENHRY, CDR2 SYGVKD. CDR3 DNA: TGTGCCATCAGTGAGTCCGGGGGACTCTCAACCTACGAGCAGTACTTC. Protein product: CAISESGGLSTYEQYF.

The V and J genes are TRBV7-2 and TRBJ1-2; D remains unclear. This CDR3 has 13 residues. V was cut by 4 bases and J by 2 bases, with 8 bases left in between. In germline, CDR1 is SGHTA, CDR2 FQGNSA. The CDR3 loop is CASSSTRNYGYTF. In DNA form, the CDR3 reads TGTGCCAGCAGCTCAACAAGAAACTATGGCTACACCTTC.

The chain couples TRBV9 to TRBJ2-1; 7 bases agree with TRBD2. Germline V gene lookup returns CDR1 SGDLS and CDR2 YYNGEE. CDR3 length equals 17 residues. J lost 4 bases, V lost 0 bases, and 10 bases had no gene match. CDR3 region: CASSVDGGRAYYNEQFF. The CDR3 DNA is TGTGCCAGCAGCGTAGACGGTGGGAGGGCGTATTACAATGAGCAGTTCTTC.

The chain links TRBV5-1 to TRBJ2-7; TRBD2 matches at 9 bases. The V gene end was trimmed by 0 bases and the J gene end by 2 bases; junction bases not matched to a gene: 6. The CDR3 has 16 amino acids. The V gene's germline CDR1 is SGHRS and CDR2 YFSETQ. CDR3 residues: CASSLGLAGTTYEQYF. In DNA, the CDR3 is TGCGCCAGCAGCTTGGGGCTAGCGGGGACCACCTACGAGCAGTACTTC.